This entry describes one T cell receptor beta chain. In the original processing: Researchers report that nucleated cell counts were estimated from reference gene primer amplification. TCRdb keeps only in-frame clones here, not all; method: immunoSEQ multiplex PCR. For V, J and clone size, that table is used; D and trimming come from the DNA. Of more than 85,000 clones in the sample, more than 65% were seen once. The data belong to a study of blood T cell repertoires in COVID-19. The overall study: Donors in the United States, Italy and Spain gave samples during acute or convalescent COVID-19. Sample material is recorded as cDNA or gDNA derived from T cells, B-cell-depleted T cells, or PBMCs.

This CDR3 is built from 13 residues. V lost 7 bases and J 4 bases, leaving 13 bases between the germline ends. This TCR was sampled from a woman of 80 years or more with active or convalescent COVID-19. This chain joins TRBV12-3 or TRBV12-4 and TRBJ1-2, with D maybe TRBD1 (6 bases). The sequenced sample consisted of peripheral blood. CDR3 residues: CASKGHPSYGYTF. The CDR3 coding sequence is TGTGCCAGCAAGGGACACCCTAGCTATGGCTACACCTTC.